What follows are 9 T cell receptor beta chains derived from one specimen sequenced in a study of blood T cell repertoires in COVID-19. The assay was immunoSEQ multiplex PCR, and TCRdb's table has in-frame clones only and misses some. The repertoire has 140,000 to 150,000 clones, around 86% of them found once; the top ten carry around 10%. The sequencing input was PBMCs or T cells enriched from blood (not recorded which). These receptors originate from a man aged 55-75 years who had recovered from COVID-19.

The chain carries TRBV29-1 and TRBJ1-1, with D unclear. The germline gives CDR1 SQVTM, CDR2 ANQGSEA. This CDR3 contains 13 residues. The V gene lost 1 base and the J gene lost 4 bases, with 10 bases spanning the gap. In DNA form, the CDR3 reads TGCAGCGTTGAAGCTCGGGGAGGCACTGAAGCTTTCTTT. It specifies CSVEARGGTEAFF.

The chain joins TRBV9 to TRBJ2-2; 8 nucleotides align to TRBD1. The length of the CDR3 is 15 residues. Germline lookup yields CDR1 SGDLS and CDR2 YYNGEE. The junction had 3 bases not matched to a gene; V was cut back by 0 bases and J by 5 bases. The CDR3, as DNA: TGTGCCAGCAGCGTAGGGCAGGGGGCTACCGGGGAGCTGTTTTTT. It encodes CASSVGQGATGELFF.

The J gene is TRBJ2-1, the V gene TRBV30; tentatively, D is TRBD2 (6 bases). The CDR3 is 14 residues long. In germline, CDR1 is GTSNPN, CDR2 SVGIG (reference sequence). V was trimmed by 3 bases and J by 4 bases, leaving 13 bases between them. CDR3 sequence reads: CAWSLSGAYNEQFF. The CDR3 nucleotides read TGTGCCTGGAGCCTCTCGGGAGCATACAATGAGCAGTTCTTC.

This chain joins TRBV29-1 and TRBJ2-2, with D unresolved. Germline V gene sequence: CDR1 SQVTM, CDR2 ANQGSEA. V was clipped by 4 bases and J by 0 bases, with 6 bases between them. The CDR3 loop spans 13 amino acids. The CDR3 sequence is CSVVFPNTGELFF. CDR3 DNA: TGCAGCGTTGTATTCCCGAACACCGGGGAGCTGTTTTTT.

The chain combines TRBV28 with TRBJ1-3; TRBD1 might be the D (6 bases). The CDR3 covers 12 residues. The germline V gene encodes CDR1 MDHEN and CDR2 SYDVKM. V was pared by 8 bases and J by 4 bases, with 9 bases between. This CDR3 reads CASRTAGNTIYF. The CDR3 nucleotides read TGTGCCAGCCGGACAGCGGGAAACACCATATATTTT.

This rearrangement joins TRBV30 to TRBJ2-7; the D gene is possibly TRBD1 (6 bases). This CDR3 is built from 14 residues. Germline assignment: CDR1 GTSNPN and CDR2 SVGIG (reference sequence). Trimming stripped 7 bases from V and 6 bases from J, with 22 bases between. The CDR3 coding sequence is TGTGCCTCCGACCAGTCGGACAGTCCCTCCGAGCAGTACTTC. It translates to CASDQSDSPSEQYF.

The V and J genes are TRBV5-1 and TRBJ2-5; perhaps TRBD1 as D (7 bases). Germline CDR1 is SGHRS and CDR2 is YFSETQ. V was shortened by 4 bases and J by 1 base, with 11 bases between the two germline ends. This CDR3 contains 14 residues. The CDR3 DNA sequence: TGCGCCAGCAGCGGCGGGACAGTCCAAGAGACCCAGTACTTC. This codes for CASSGGTVQETQYF.

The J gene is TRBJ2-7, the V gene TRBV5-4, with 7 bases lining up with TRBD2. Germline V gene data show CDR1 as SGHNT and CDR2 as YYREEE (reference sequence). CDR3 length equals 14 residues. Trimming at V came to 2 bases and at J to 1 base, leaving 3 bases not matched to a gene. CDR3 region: CASSLERGSYEQYF. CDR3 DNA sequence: TGTGCCAGCAGCTTAGAGCGGGGATCCTACGAGCAGTACTTC.

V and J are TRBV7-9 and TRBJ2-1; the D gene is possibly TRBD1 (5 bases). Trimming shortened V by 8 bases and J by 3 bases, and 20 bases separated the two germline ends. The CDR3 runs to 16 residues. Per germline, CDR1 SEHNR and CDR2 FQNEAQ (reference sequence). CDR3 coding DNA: TGTGCCAGCGAGCTCGGGTCGCAGGGTATCTACAATGAGCAGTTCTTC. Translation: CASELGSQGIYNEQFF. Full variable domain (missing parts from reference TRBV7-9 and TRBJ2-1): DTGVSQNPRHKITKRGQNVTFRCDPISEHNRLYWYRQTLGQGPEFLTYFQNEAQLEKSRLLSDRFSAERPKGSFSTLEIQRTEQGDSAMYLCASELGSQGIYNEQFFGPGTRLTVL.